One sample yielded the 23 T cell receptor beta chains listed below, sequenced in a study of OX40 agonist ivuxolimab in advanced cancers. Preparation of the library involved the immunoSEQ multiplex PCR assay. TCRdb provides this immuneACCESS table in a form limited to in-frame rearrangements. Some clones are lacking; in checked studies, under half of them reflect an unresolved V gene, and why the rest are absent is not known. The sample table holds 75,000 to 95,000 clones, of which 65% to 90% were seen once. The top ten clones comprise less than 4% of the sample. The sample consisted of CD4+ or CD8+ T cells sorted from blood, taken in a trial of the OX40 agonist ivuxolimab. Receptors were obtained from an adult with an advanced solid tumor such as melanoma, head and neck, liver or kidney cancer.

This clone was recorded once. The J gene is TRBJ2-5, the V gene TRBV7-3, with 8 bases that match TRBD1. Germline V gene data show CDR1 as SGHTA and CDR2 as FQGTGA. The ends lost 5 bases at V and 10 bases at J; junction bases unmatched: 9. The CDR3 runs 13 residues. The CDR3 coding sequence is TGTGCCAGCAGCCCAGCAGGGGGCCAACACCAGTACTTC. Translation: CASSPAGGQHQYF.

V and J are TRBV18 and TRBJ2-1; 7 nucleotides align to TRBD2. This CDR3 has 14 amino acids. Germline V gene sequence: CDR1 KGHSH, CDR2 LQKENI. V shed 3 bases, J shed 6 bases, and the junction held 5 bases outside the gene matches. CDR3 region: CASSPWEGSNEQFF. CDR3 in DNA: TGTGCCAGCTCACCCTGGGAGGGGAGCAATGAGCAGTTCTTC. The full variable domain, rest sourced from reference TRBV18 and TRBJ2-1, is NAGVMQNPRHLVRRRGQEARLRCSPMKGHSHVYWYRQLPEEGLKFMVYLQKENIIDESGMPKERFSAEFPKEGPSILRIQQVVRGDSAAYFCASSPWEGSNEQFFGPGTRLTVL.

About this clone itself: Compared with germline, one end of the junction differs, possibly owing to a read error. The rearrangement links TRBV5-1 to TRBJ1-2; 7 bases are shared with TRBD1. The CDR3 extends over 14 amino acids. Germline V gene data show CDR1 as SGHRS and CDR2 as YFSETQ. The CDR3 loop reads CASSLRGFKGGYTF. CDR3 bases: TGTGCCAGCAGCCTCAGGGGGTTTAAGGGAGGCTACACCTTC. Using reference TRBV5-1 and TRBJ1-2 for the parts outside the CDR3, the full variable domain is KAGVTQTPRYLIKTRGQQVTLSCSPISGHRSVSWYQQTPGQGLQFLFEYFSETQRNKGNFPGRFSGRQFSNSRSEMNVSTLELGDSALYLCASSLRGFKGGYTFGSGTRLTVV.

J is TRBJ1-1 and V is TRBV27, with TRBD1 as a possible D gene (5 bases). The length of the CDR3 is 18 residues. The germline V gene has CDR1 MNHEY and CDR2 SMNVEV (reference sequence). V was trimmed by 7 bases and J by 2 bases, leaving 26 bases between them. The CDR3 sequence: CASKGRRGGPQVNTEAFF. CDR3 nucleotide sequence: TGTGCCAGCAAGGGACGACGGGGGGGTCCTCAAGTTAACACTGAAGCTTTCTTT.

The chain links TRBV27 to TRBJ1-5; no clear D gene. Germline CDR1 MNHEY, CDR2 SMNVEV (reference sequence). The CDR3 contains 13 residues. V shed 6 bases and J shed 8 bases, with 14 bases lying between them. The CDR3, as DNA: TGTGCCAGCAGCCTCTGGCCCCGAGAGCCCCAGCATTTT. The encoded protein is CASSLWPREPQHF.

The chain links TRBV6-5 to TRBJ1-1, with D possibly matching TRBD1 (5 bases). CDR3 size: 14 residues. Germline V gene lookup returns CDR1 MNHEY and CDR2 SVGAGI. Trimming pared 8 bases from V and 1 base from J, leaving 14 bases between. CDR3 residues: CASQVGAGNTEAFF. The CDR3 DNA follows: TGTGCCAGCCAAGTTGGGGCGGGGAACACTGAAGCTTTCTTT.

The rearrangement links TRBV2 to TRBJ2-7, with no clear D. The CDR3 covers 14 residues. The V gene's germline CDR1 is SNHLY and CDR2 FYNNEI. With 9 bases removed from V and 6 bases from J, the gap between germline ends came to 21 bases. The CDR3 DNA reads TGTGCCAGTACACCCCAGGTTACCCTCCCCGAGCAGTACTTC. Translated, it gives CASTPQVTLPEQYF.

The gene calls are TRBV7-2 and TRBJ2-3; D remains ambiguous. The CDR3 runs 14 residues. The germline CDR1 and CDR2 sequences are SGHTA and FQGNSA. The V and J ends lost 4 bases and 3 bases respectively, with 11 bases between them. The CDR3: CASSSFVGTDTQYF. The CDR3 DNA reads TGTGCCAGCAGCTCTTTTGTCGGAACAGATACGCAGTATTTT.

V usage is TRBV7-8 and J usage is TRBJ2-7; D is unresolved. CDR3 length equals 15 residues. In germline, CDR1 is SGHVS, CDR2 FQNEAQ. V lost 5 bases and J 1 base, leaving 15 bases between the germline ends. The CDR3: CASSLNLDKSYEQYF. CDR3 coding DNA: TGTGCCAGCAGCCTAAACCTCGACAAGTCCTACGAGCAGTACTTC. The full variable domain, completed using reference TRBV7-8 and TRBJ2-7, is GAGVSQSPRYKVAKRGQDVALRCDPISGHVSLFWYQQALGQGPEFLTYFQNEAQLDKSGLPSDRFFAERPEGSVSTLKIQRTQQEDSAVYLCASSLNLDKSYEQYFGPGTRLTVT.

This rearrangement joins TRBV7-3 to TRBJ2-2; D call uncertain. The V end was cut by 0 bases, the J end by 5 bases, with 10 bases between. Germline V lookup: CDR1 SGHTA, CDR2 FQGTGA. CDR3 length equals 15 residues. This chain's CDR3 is CASSLTRSNTGELFF. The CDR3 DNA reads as TGTGCCAGCAGCTTAACTCGCTCCAATACCGGGGAGCTGTTTTTT.

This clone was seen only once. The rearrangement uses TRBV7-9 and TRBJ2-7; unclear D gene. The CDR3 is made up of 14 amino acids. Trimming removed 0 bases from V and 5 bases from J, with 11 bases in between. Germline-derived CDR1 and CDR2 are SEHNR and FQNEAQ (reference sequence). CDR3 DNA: TGTGCCAGCAGCTTAGCCGCAACTTGGGACGAGCAGTACTTC. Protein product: CASSLAATWDEQYF.

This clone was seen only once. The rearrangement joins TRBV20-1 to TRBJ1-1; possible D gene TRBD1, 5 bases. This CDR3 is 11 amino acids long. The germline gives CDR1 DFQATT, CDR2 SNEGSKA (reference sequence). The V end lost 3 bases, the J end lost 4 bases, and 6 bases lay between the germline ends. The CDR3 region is CSARGGTEAFF. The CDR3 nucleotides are TGCAGTGCTAGGGGGGGCACTGAAGCTTTCTTT.

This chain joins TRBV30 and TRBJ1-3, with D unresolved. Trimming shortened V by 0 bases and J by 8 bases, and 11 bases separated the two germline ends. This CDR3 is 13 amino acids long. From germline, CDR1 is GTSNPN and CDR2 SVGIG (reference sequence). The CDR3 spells CAWSVTLGDTIYF. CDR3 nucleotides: TGTGCCTGGAGTGTAACCCTTGGGGACACCATATATTTT. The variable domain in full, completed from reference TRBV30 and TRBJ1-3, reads SQTIHQWPATLVQPVGSPLSLECTVEGTSNPNLYWYRQAAGRGLQLLFYSVGIGQISSEVPQNLSASRPQDRQFILSSKKLLLSDSGFYLCAWSVTLGDTIYFGEGSWLTVV.

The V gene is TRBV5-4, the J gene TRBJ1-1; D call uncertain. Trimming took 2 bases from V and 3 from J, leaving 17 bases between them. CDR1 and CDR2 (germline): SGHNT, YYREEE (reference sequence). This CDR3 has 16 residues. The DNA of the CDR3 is TGTGCCAGCAGCTTCCAAACCACCGGTTGGGACACTGAAGCTTTCTTT. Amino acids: CASSFQTTGWDTEAFF. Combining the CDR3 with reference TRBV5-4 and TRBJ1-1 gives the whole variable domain ETGVTQSPTHLIKTRGQQVTLRCSSQSGHNTVSWYQQALGQGPQFIFQYYREEENGRGNFPPRFSGLQFPNYSSELNVNALELDDSALYLCASSFQTTGWDTEAFFGQGTRLTVV.

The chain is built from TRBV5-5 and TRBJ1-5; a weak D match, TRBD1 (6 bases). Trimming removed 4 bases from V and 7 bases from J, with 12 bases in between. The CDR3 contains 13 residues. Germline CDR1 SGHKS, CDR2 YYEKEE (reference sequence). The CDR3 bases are TGTGCCAGCAGCCAACAGGGAAAACAGCCCCAGCATTTT. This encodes CASSQQGKQPQHF.

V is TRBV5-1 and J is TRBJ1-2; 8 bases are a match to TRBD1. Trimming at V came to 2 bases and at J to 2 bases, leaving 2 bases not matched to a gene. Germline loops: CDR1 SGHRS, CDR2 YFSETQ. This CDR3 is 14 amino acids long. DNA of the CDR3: TGCGCCAGCAGCTTAGACAGGGGAAACTATGGCTACACCTTC. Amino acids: CASSLDRGNYGYTF.

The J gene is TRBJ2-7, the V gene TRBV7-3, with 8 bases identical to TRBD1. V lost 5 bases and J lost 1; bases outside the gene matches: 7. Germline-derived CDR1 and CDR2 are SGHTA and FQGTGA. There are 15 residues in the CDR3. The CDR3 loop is CASSVSGQGSYEQYF. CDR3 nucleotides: TGTGCCAGCAGCGTGTCCGGACAGGGTTCCTACGAGCAGTACTTC.

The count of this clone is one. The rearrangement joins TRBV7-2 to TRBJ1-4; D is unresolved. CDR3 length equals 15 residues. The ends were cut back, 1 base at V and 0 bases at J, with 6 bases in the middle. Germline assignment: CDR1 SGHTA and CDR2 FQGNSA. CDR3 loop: CASSLVVATNEKLFF. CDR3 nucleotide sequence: TGTGCCAGCAGCTTAGTCGTTGCAACTAATGAAAAACTGTTTTTT. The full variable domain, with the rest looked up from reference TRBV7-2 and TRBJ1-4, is GAGVSQSPSNKVTEKGKDVELRCDPISGHTALYWYRQSLGQGLEFLIYFQGNSAPDKSGLPSDRFSAERTGGSVSTLTIQRTQQEDSAVYLCASSLVVATNEKLFFGSGTQLSVL.

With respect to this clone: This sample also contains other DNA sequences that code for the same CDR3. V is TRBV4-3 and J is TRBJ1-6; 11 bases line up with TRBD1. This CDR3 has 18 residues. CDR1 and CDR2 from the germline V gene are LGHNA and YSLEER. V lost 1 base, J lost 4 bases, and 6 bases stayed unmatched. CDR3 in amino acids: CASSQAPGTGGYNSPLHF. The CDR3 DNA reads TGCGCCAGCAGCCAAGCACCCGGGACAGGGGGTTATAATTCACCCCTCCACTTT.

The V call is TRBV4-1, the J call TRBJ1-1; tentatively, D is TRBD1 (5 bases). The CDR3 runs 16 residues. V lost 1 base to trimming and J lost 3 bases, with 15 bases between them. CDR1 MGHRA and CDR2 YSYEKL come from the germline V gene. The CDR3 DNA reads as TGCGCCAGCAGCCAAGTGTGGGGACTCGGGGACACTGAAGCTTTCTTT. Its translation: CASSQVWGLGDTEAFF.

The CDR3 sequence: CSVEGMAAGFTDTQYF. The CDR3 DNA sequence: TGCAGCGTTGAAGGGATGGCAGCCGGGTTCACAGATACGCAGTATTTT. The gene calls are TRBV29-1 and TRBJ2-3; the D is unclear. This CDR3 comprises 16 residues. CDR1 is SQVTM and CDR2 is ANQGSEA in the germline V gene. The V end was cut by 1 base, the J end by 2 bases, with 16 bases between.

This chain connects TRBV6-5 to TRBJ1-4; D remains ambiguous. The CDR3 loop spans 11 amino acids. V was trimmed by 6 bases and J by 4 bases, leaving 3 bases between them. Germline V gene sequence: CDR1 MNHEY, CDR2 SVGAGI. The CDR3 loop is CASRVNEKLFF. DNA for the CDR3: TGTGCCAGCAGGGTTAATGAAAAACTGTTTTTT.

CDR3 nucleotides: TGTGCCAGCCTGGAGGGGAATTGGAAAAGGGACTATGGCTACACCTTC. This encodes CASLEGNWKRDYGYTF. The rearrangement uses TRBV2 and TRBJ1-2; D may be TRBD1 (5 bases). CDR1 and CDR2 (germline): SNHLY, FYNNEI. Trimming took 8 bases from V and 3 from J, leaving 22 bases between them. The CDR3 extends over 16 amino acids. Looking up the rest from reference TRBV2 and TRBJ1-2 gives the full variable domain: EPEVTQTPSHQVTQMGQEVILRCVPISNHLYFYWYRQILGQKVEFLVSFYNNEISEKSEIFDDQFSVERPDGSNFTLKIRSTKLEDSAMYFCASLEGNWKRDYGYTFGSGTRLTVV.